The T cell receptor beta chain under discussion was sequenced for a study of spatial heterogeneity in lung cancer. Study overall: Raw-read counts averaged over ten per unique TCR and UMI combination.

The study's findings and limits: Tumor TCRs that were ubiquitous and expanded showed up in blood more at resection than follow-up.

One entry per CDR3 protein, called by TCRdb with MiXCR from the 5' RACE reads. The sample yields roughly 10,000 distinct CDR3 sequences, 6.3% seen once. As for this clonotype: Its antigen is not known.

The CDR3 is 14 amino acids. Germline loops: CDR1 SGHVS, CDR2 FNYEAQ. Between the trimmed V and J ends, which lost 1 base and 4 bases, there was a span of 10 bases. Specified time point: sample taken at primary tumor resection. The donor population consisted of about 75 patients with untreated, early-stage non-small cell lung cancer. Material for sequencing was whole RNA from tumor, nontumor lung or frozen PBMC, left unsorted. This TCR was recovered from a male donor with early-stage non-small cell lung cancer. The chain has TRBV7-6 and TRBJ1-2, with a weak D call TRBD1 (5 bases). Source: PBMCs, taken at surgery. The CDR3 sequence is CASSLDEGFYGYTF. Here the CDR3 DNA reads TGTGCCAGCAGCTTAGACGAGGGGTTCTATGGCTACACCTTC. Full variable domain (rest looked up from reference TRBV7-6 and TRBJ1-2): GAGVSQSPRYKVTKRGQDVALRCDPISGHVSLYWYRQALGQGPEFLTYFNYEAQQDKSGLPNDRFSAERPEGSISTLTIQRTEQRDSAMYRCASSLDEGFYGYTFGSGTRLTVV.